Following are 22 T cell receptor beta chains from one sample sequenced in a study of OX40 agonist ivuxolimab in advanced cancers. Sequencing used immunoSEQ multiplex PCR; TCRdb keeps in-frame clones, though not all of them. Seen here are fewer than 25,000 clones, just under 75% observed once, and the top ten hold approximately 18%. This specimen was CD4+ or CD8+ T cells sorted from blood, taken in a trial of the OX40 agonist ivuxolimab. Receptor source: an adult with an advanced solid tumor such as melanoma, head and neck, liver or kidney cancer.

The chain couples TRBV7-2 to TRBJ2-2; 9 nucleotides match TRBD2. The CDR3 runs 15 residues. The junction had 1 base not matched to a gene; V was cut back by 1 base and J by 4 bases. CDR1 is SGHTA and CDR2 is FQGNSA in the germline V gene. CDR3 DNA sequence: TGTGCCAGCAGCTTAGGACTAGCGGTCACCGGGGAGCTGTTTTTT. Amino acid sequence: CASSLGLAVTGELFF. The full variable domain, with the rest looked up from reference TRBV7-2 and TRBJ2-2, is GAGVSQSPSNKVTEKGKDVELRCDPISGHTALYWYRQSLGQGLEFLIYFQGNSAPDKSGLPSDRFSAERTGGSVSTLTIQRTQQEDSAVYLCASSLGLAVTGELFFGEGSRLTVL.

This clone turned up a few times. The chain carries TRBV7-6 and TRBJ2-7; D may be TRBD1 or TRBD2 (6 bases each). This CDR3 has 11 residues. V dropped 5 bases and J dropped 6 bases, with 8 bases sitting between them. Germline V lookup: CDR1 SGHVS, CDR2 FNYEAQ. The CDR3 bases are TGTGCCAGCAGCGGAGGGGGCGAGCAGTACTTC. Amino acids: CASSGGGEQYF.

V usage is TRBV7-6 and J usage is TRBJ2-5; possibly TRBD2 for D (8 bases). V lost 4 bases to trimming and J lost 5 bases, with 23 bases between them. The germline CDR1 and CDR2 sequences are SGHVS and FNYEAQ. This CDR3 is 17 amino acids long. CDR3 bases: TGTGCCAGCAGCTCTCTAGCGGGCAGGGCAGGGGGGGAGACCCAGTACTTC. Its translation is CASSSLAGRAGGETQYF.

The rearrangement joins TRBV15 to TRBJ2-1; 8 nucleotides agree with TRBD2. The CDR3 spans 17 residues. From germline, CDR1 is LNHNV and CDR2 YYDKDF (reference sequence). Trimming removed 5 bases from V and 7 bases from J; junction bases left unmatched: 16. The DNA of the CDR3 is TGTGCCACCAGCCTCTCCTTGGGGGAGCGGGGGAATAATGAGCAGTTCTTC. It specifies CATSLSLGERGNNEQFF. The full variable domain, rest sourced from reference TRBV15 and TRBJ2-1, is DAMVIQNPRYQVTQFGKPVTLSCSQTLNHNVMYWYQQKSSQAPKLLFHYYDKDFNNEADTPDNFQSRRPNTSFCFLDIRSPGLGDTAMYLCATSLSLGERGNNEQFFGPGTRLTVL.

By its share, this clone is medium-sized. The CDR3 region is CASSLGPAGVDTQYF. CDR3 sequence (DNA): TGTGCCAGCAGCTTAGGTCCAGCGGGGGTAGATACGCAGTATTTT. The chain recombines TRBV7-9 with TRBJ2-3; 8 bases line up with TRBD2. The CDR3 sequence is 15 residues long. Germline values: CDR1 SEHNR, CDR2 FQNEAQ (reference sequence). Trimming took 1 base from V and 5 from J; bases not matched to a gene: 5.

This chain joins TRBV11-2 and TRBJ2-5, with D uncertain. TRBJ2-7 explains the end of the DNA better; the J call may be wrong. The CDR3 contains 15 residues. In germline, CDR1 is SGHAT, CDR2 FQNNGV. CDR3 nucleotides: TGTGCCAGCAGCTTAACGTCGGCGCCCACCTACGAGCAGTACTTC. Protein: CASSLTSAPTYEQYF.

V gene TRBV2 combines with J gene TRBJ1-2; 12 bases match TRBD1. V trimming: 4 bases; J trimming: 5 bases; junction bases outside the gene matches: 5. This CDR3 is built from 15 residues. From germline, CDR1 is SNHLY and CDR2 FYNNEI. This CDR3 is CASSAGQGALYGYTF. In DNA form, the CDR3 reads TGTGCCAGCAGTGCGGGACAGGGGGCCTTGTATGGCTACACCTTC.

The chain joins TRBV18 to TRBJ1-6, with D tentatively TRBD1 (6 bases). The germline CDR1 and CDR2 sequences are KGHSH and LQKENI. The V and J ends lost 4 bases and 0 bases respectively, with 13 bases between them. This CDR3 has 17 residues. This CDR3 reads CASSRDTSSSYNSPLHF. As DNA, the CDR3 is TGTGCCAGCTCACGGGACACCTCAAGCTCCTATAATTCACCCCTCCACTTT.

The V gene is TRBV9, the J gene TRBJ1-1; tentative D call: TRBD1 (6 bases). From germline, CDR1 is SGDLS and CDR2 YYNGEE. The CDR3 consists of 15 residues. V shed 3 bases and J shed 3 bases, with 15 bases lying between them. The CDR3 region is CASSAGDKTYTEAFF. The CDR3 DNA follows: TGTGCCAGCAGCGCCGGGGACAAGACGTACACTGAAGCTTTCTTT.

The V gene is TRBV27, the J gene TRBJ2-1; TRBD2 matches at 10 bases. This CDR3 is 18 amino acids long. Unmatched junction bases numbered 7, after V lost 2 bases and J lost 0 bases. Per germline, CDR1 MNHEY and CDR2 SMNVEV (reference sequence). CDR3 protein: CASSLGPSGGPSYNEQFF. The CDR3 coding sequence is TGTGCCAGCAGTTTAGGGCCTAGCGGGGGCCCCTCCTACAATGAGCAGTTCTTC.

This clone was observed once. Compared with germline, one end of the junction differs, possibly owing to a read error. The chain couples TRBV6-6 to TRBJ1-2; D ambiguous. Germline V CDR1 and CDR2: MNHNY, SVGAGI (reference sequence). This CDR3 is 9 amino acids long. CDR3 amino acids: CASRRLPPF. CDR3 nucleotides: TGTGCCAGCAGGAGACTCCCTCCATTC.

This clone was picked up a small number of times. The DNA of the CDR3 is TGTGCCAGCAGCTCAGAGCTACAGGGGGGAGGTGAAAAACTGTTTTTT. It translates to CASSSELQGGGEKLFF. V and J are TRBV7-6 and TRBJ1-4, with 8 bases identical to TRBD1. CDR3 length equals 16 residues. Germline V gene lookup returns CDR1 SGHVS and CDR2 FNYEAQ. J was trimmed by 7 bases and V by 4 bases; bases with no gene match: 11.

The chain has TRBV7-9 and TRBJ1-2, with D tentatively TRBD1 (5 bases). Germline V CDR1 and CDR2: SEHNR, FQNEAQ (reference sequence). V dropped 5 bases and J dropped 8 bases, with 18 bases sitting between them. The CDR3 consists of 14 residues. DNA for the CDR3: TGTGCCAGCAGCCCAATCGACAGAGTCCGAGGCTACACCTTC. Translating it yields CASSPIDRVRGYTF.

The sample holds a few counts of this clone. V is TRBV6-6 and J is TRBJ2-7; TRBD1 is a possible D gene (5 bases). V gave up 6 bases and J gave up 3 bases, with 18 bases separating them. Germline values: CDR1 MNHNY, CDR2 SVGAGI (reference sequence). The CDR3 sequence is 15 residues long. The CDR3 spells CASSPDRPPNYEQYF. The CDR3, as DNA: TGTGCCAGCAGCCCCGACAGACCTCCTAACTACGAGCAGTACTTC.

The CDR3 nucleotides read TGTGCCTCCAAAGTGGGGGCTGGAGGGAACACTGAAGCTTTCTTT. Translating it yields CASKVGAGGNTEAFF. This chain connects TRBV19 to TRBJ1-1, with D tentatively TRBD1 (6 bases). The ends were cut back, 11 bases at V and 1 base at J, with 20 bases in the middle. The CDR3 sequence is 15 residues long. Germline V gene sequence: CDR1 LNHDA, CDR2 SQIVND (reference sequence).

For the CDR3, the DNA is TGTGCCAGCTCACCGGGCACGACAGTATATAGCACAGATACGCAGTATTTT. Its protein product is CASSPGTTVYSTDTQYF. The V call is TRBV18, the J call TRBJ2-3, with D possibly TRBD1 on 5 matching bases. CDR1 is KGHSH, CDR2 LQKENI, per germline. Trimming took off 3 bases at V and 0 bases at J, with 16 bases between the two ends. This CDR3 is built from 17 residues.

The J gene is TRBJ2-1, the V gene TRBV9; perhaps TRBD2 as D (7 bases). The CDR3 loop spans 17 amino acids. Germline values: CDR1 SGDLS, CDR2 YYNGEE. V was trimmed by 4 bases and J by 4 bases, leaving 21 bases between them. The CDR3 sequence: CASSFHPGEGTYNEQFF. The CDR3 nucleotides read TGTGCCAGCAGCTTCCATCCAGGGGAGGGCACATACAATGAGCAGTTCTTC.

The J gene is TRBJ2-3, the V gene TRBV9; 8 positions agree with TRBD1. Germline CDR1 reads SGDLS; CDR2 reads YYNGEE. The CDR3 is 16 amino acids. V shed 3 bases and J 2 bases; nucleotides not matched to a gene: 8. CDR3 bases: TGTGCCAGCAGCGGTCCGGGACAGGCCCCCACAGATACGCAGTATTTT. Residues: CASSGPGQAPTDTQYF.

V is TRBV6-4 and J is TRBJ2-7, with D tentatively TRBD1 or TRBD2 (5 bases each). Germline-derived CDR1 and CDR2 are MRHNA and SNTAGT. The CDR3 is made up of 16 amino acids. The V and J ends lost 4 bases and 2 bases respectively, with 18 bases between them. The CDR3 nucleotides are TGTGCCAGCAGTGTTGGACGGGACGATTCCACCTACGAGCAGTACTTC. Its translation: CASSVGRDDSTYEQYF.

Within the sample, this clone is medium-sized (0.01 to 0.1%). The CDR3 nucleotides are TGTGCCAGCAGCTCGACAGGGGCAGGGTACGAGCAGTACTTC. Protein: CASSSTGAGYEQYF. The chain links TRBV5-6 to TRBJ2-7, with 8 bases matching TRBD1. V shed 3 bases and J 4 bases; nucleotides not matched to a gene: 6. The CDR3 extends over 14 amino acids. CDR1 is SGHDT and CDR2 is YYEEEE in the germline V gene.

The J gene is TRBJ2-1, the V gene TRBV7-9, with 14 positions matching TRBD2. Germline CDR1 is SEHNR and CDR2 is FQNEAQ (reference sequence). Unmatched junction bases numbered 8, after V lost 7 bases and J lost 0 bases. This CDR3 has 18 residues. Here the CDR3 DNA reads TGTGCCAGCAAGCTGACTAGCGGGGGGGGCAGCTCCTACAATGAGCAGTTCTTC. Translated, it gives CASKLTSGGGSSYNEQFF.

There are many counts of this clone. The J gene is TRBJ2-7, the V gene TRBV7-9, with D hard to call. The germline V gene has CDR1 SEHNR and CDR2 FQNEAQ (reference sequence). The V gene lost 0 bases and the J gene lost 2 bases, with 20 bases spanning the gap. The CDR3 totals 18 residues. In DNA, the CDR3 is TGTGCCAGCAGCTTAGCGGGTAGGGCAGCCCTAGGTGCCTACGAGCAGTACTTC. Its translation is CASSLAGRAALGAYEQYF. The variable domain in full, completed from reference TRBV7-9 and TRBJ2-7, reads DTGVSQNPRHKITKRGQNVTFRCDPISEHNRLYWYRQTLGQGPEFLTYFQNEAQLEKSRLLSDRFSAERPKGSFSTLEIQRTEQGDSAMYLCASSLAGRAALGAYEQYFGPGTRLTVT.